This entry lists 11 T cell receptor beta chains sequenced from one sample in a study of CD8+ T cells in alopecia areata. The authors extracted RNA and reverse transcribed it into cDNA as the sequencing template. Only in-frame clones appear in the TCRdb table, and some are missing; sequencing was by immunoSEQ multiplex PCR. Of about 140,000 clones in the sample, around 55% were seen once. Material for sequencing was CD4+ T cells sorted from blood. The receptors shown here come from a human donor in good health.

The chain links TRBV10-3 to TRBJ1-5; D not certain. CDR1 is ENHRY, CDR2 SYGVKD, per germline. Trimming removed 0 bases at V and 3 bases at J, with 3 bases between. This CDR3 has 13 amino acids. The CDR3 sequence: CAISESANQPQHF. For the CDR3, the DNA is TGTGCCATCAGTGAGTCGGCCAATCAGCCCCAGCATTTT.

The rearrangement uses TRBV7-6 and TRBJ2-1, with no clear D. V lost 2 bases to trimming and J lost 4 bases, with 18 bases between them. This CDR3 spans 17 amino acids. In germline, CDR1 is SGHVS, CDR2 FNYEAQ. CDR3 coding DNA: TGTGCCAGCAGCTTATTTCCTAGTACTGGGATATACAATGAGCAGTTCTTC. Protein product: CASSLFPSTGIYNEQFF.

This rearrangement joins TRBV29-1 to TRBJ2-5, with TRBD2 matching over 8 bases. J lost 4 bases, V lost 7 bases, and 5 bases had no gene match. The V gene's germline CDR1 is SQVTM and CDR2 ANQGSEA. The CDR3 length is 12 residues. This CDR3 reads CSAGGLGETQYF. The DNA of the CDR3 is TGCAGCGCGGGGGGACTAGGAGAGACCCAGTACTTC. The complete variable domain, with remaining parts taken from reference TRBV29-1 and TRBJ2-5, reads SAVISQKPSRDICQRGTSLTIQCQVDSQVTMMFWYRQQPGQSLTLIATANQGSEATYESGFVIDKFPISRPNLTFSTLTVSNMSPEDSSIYLCSAGGLGETQYFGPGTRLLVL.

The count of this clone is one. The rearrangement links TRBV29-1 to TRBJ1-4; no reliable D call. The CDR3 spans 11 residues. CDR1 is SQVTM and CDR2 is ANQGSEA in the germline V gene. The V end lost 5 bases, the J end lost 7 bases, and 8 bases lay between the germline ends. The DNA of the CDR3 is TGCAGCGTTAGAGCGGGTGAAAAACTGTTTTTT. Translated: CSVRAGEKLFF.

The chain joins TRBV19 to TRBJ2-5, with a tentative D call TRBD2 (5 bases). This CDR3 is built from 14 residues. V gave up 6 bases and J gave up 4 bases, with 15 bases separating them. Germline V gene data show CDR1 as LNHDA and CDR2 as SQIVND (reference sequence). CDR3 region: CASSGGGTGETQYF. CDR3 nucleotides: TGTGCCAGTAGCGGAGGAGGAACGGGAGAGACCCAGTACTTC. Full variable domain (rest looked up from reference TRBV19 and TRBJ2-5): DGGITQSPKYLFRKEGQNVTLSCEQNLNHDAMYWYRQDPGQGLRLIYYSQIVNDFQKGDIAEGYSVSREKKESFPLTVTSAQKNPTAFYLCASSGGGTGETQYFGPGTRLLVL.

About this clone itself: The limits of the CDR3 on the DNA are not certain, so only TCRdb's listed CDR3 is given. This chain links TRBV5-1 with TRBJ2-7; TRBD1 is taken as the D call from the table, unchecked against the DNA. Per germline, CDR1 SGHRS and CDR2 YFSETQ. The CDR3 length equals 15 residues, ends included. CDR3 loop: CASSFGSGQGYEQYF.

This chain joins TRBV27 and TRBJ2-3; 10 nucleotides match TRBD2. In germline, CDR1 is MNHEY, CDR2 SMNVEV (reference sequence). With V trimmed by 7 bases and J by 2 bases, 3 bases remained unmatched. This CDR3 region has 14 residues. The CDR3 DNA reads as TGTGCCAGCAAGAGCGGGAGGGCCACAGATACGCAGTATTTT. Amino acid sequence: CASKSGRATDTQYF.

The chain combines TRBV27 with TRBJ1-4; D is possibly TRBD1 (5 bases). Between the trimmed V and J ends, which lost 4 bases and 8 bases, there was a span of 23 bases. Looked up from germline, CDR1 is MNHEY and CDR2 is SMNVEV (reference sequence). The CDR3 runs 17 residues. In DNA form, the CDR3 reads TGTGCCAGCAGTTATCTAGGGAGGAGGGGCTTGGGCGAAAAACTGTTTTTT. This sequence encodes CASSYLGRRGLGEKLFF.

The chain uses TRBV27 and TRBJ2-7; 9 bases match TRBD1. Unmatched junction bases numbered 11, after V lost 6 bases and J lost 5 bases. CDR1 and CDR2 (germline): MNHEY, SMNVEV (reference sequence). The CDR3 totals 15 residues. CDR3 DNA sequence: TGTGCCAGCAGGCTAACCGGGACAGGGAAACACGAGCAGTACTTC. It is translated as CASRLTGTGKHEQYF.

The CDR3 region has the DNA TGCGCCAGCAGCCAAGGAGTGTGGGACGAGCAGTACTTC. This encodes CASSQGVWDEQYF. The genes are TRBV4-1 and TRBJ2-7; D is ambiguous. Germline values: CDR1 MGHRA, CDR2 YSYEKL. The CDR3 is 13 residues long. With 1 base removed from V and 5 bases from J, the gap between germline ends came to 9 bases.

The chain uses TRBV18 and TRBJ2-5; either TRBD1 or TRBD2 may fit D (5 bases each). This CDR3 is built from 16 residues. V was cut by 6 bases and J by 6 bases, with 23 bases left in between. Germline CDR1 and CDR2: KGHSH and LQKENI. CDR3 protein: CASSPLDLVGTKTQYF. CDR3 nucleotides: TGTGCCAGCTCCCCGTTGGACCTAGTGGGGACGAAGACCCAGTACTTC.